These 20 T cell receptor beta chains share one sample of origin, sequenced in a study of glioma-infiltrating T cells. Amplification of TCR alpha and beta CDR3 regions from RNA used iRepertoire nested multiplex PCR. MiXCR, applied by TCRdb to the multiplex PCR reads, yields one record per CDR3 protein. The repertoire includes a few hundred thousand distinct CDR3 sequences, about 40% of them detected once, and approximately 12% sits in the top ten. The sample comprised glioma tissue, nonneoplastic brain tissue, or PBMCs (not recorded which). The receptors derive from a human donor with low-grade glioma or glioblastoma, undergoing nonglioma brain surgery, or in good health (not recorded which).

This clonotype came up many times. The chain links TRBV28 to TRBJ1-2; the D gene is possibly TRBD1 (5 bases). The germline V and J ends were trimmed by 6 bases and 8 bases, with 13 bases remaining between them. CDR3 size: 12 residues. CDR1 and CDR2 from the germline V gene are MDHEN and SYDVKM. The CDR3 is CASSRGVGGYTF. In nucleotides, the CDR3 is TGTGCCAGCAGCCGAGGGGTAGGCGGCTACACCTTC.

The chain is built from TRBV4-3 and TRBJ2-1; D is unclear. V dropped 1 base and J dropped 7 bases, with 23 bases sitting between them. Germline assignment: CDR1 LGHNA and CDR2 YSLEER. The CDR3 runs 18 residues. The CDR3 reads CASSQGQVPGLRSNEQFF. DNA of the CDR3: TGCGCCAGCAGCCAAGGGCAGGTCCCGGGCCTGCGGTCGAATGAGCAGTTCTTC.

In this sample, this clonotype turned up a few times. J is TRBJ1-2 and V is TRBV2; 7 bases map to TRBD1. Germline V gene sequence: CDR1 SNHLY, CDR2 FYNNEI. V shed 8 bases, J shed 4 bases, and the junction held 10 bases outside the gene matches. The CDR3 spans 14 residues. The CDR3 nucleotides read TGTGCCAGCTCTGAGGGACAGATCCTCTATGGCTACACCTTC. This gives the protein CASSEGQILYGYTF.

The chain recombines TRBV20-1 with TRBJ2-1, with D unresolved. The germline V gene encodes CDR1 DFQATT and CDR2 SNEGSKA (reference sequence). The CDR3 length is 15 residues. The ends were cut back, 0 bases at V and 10 bases at J, with 19 bases in the middle. The CDR3 region is CSARDYQLRSYEQFF. The CDR3 DNA sequence: TGCAGTGCTAGAGACTACCAGCTTCGGTCCTACGAGCAGTTCTTC.

This clonotype showed up many times. The V gene is TRBV27, the J gene TRBJ2-1, with D tentatively TRBD1 (5 bases). Germline V lookup: CDR1 MNHEY, CDR2 SMNVEV (reference sequence). CDR3 length: 16 amino acids. The V and J ends lost 4 bases and 2 bases respectively, with 15 bases between them. The DNA of the CDR3 is TGTGCCAGCAGTTCTACAGGCTTTGGGACCTACAATGAGCAGTTCTTC. Translating gives CASSSTGFGTYNEQFF.

The chain is built from TRBV18 and TRBJ2-2, with unresolved D. The length of the CDR3 is 12 residues. V lost 0 bases, J lost 6 bases, and 2 bases lay in between. Germline V gives CDR1 KGHSH, CDR2 LQKENI. CDR3: CASSPPAGELFF. The CDR3 DNA reads as TGTGCCAGCTCACCACCGGCCGGGGAGCTGTTTTTT.

Details on this clonotype: A much larger clonotype is one base distant, so this may be a read error. V is TRBV20-1 and J is TRBJ2-7; D possibly matches TRBD1 or TRBD2 (7 bases each). This CDR3 is 15 amino acids long. V gave up 1 base and J gave up 0 bases, with 13 bases separating them. Germline V CDR1 and CDR2: DFQATT, SNEGSKA (reference sequence). The CDR3 DNA reads TGCAGTGCTAGAGCAGGGAGGGACAGCTCCTACGAGCAGTACTTC. Translating gives CSARAGRDSSYEQYF.

The rearrangement links TRBV28 to TRBJ1-4; a possible D gene is TRBD1 (6 bases). V was shortened by 5 bases and J by 4 bases, with 14 bases between the two germline ends. CDR3 size: 15 residues. Looked up from germline, CDR1 is MDHEN and CDR2 is SYDVKM. CDR3 sequence reads: CASSAPGAGNEKLFF. Written as DNA, the CDR3 is TGTGCCAGCAGTGCCCCGGGGGCGGGTAATGAAAAACTGTTTTTT. Supplemented by reference TRBV28 and TRBJ1-4, the full variable domain reads DVKVTQSSRYLVKRTGEKVFLECVQDMDHENMFWYRQDPGLGLRLIYFSYDVKMKEKGDIPEGYSVSREKKERFSLILESASTNQTSMYLCASSAPGAGNEKLFFGSGTQLSVL.

This clonotype was detected only a few times. V and J are TRBV18 and TRBJ1-4; D unclear. This CDR3 has 13 residues. Trimming took 3 bases from V and 0 from J, leaving 2 bases between them. Germline V gives CDR1 KGHSH, CDR2 LQKENI. This CDR3 is CASSPTTNEKLFF. The CDR3 coding sequence is TGTGCCAGCTCACCGACAACTAATGAAAAACTGTTTTTT.

This clonotype was found many times. The gene calls are TRBV6-6 and TRBJ1-5; tentatively, D is TRBD1 (6 bases). The germline V gene has CDR1 MNHNY and CDR2 SVGAGI (reference sequence). This CDR3 contains 13 residues. V shed 7 bases and J shed 7 bases, with 14 bases lying between them. CDR3 DNA: TGTGCCAGCACCCTTAAGGGGGACCAGCCCCAGCATTTT. It specifies CASTLKGDQPQHF.

The CDR3 sequence is CSAYRQLLQETQYF. CDR3 DNA sequence: TGCAGTGCTTATCGACAGCTGCTACAAGAGACCCAGTACTTC. The rearrangement links TRBV20-1 to TRBJ2-5; a weak D match, TRBD1 (5 bases). Trimming removed 5 bases from V and 2 bases from J, with 15 bases in between. The CDR3 length is 14 residues. From germline, CDR1 is DFQATT and CDR2 SNEGSKA (reference sequence).

This clonotype was counted ten times or more. The chain uses TRBV5-5 and TRBJ2-5; D is perhaps TRBD1 (5 bases). The V end lost 0 bases, the J end lost 2 bases, and 17 bases lay between the germline ends. The CDR3 consists of 17 residues. Germline values: CDR1 SGHKS, CDR2 YYEKEE (reference sequence). CDR3 in DNA: TGTGCCAGCAGCTTGGAAGGGGTAGAGAGGATGCAAGAGACCCAGTACTTC. This gives the protein CASSLEGVERMQETQYF.

This clonotype was detected only a few times. This chain uses TRBV28 with TRBJ1-1; no firm D call. V was clipped by 6 bases and J by 4 bases, with 21 bases between them. Germline V gene sequence: CDR1 MDHEN, CDR2 SYDVKM. The CDR3 sequence is 16 residues long. The CDR3 DNA reads as TGTGCCAGCAGCTCCCTGATAATAGGCGCAATCACTGAAGCTTTCTTT. This encodes CASSSLIIGAITEAFF.

This clonotype showed up just a few times. The V gene is TRBV7-2, the J gene TRBJ2-7; 10 positions match TRBD1. Trimming took 3 bases from V and 3 from J; bases not matched to a gene: 5. CDR1 is SGHTA and CDR2 is FQGNSA in the germline V gene. This CDR3 is built from 15 residues. DNA for the CDR3: TGTGCCAGCAGCTTCGCCGGGACAGGGGACTACGAGCAGTACTTC. Its protein is CASSFAGTGDYEQYF.

This clonotype was counted between two and nine times. V gene TRBV29-1 combines with J gene TRBJ2-3; no clear D. The CDR3 runs 13 residues. Trimming left V 6 bases short and J 5 bases short, with 15 bases between. CDR1 is SQVTM and CDR2 is ANQGSEA in the germline V gene. The CDR3 region has the DNA TGCAGCGTCGAATCCCTGGGTGGAGATACGCAGTATTTT. Protein: CSVESLGGDTQYF.

The table lists this clonotype with many counts. The chain couples TRBV6-2 or TRBV6-3 to TRBJ2-5; D could derive from TRBD1 or TRBD2 (7 bases each). Germline values: CDR1 MNHEY, CDR2 SVGEGT. Trimming cost V 6 bases and J 2 bases, with 13 bases left between them. The CDR3 spans 14 residues. The CDR3 sequence: CASSRGGQQETQYF. In DNA, the CDR3 is TGTGCCAGCAGCCGCGGGGGACAGCAAGAGACCCAGTACTTC.

Details on this clonotype: A much larger clone lies a single base off, so this may be a read error. The chain carries TRBV25-1 and TRBJ1-5; TRBD1 is a possible D gene (5 bases). This CDR3 has 15 residues. Germline-derived CDR1 and CDR2 are MGHDK and SYGVNS. The CDR3 DNA reads TGTGCCAGAAGTGAATATACGGGGGATAATCAGCCCCAGCATTTT. As protein: CARSEYTGDNQPQHF.

This clonotype has ten or more counts. This sequence joins TRBV27 and TRBJ2-3, with 9 positions matching TRBD1. The CDR3 has 16 residues. In germline, CDR1 is MNHEY, CDR2 SMNVEV (reference sequence). With V trimmed by 8 bases and J by 4 bases, 13 bases remained unmatched. The CDR3 DNA reads as TGTGCCAGCTGCCTCTCCGGGACAGGGTTTCCAGATACGCAGTATTTT. As protein: CASCLSGTGFPDTQYF.

J is TRBJ2-4 and V is TRBV20-1, with D maybe TRBD1 (5 bases). This CDR3 region has 15 residues. With 3 bases removed from V and 0 bases from J, the gap between germline ends came to 12 bases. Germline values: CDR1 DFQATT, CDR2 SNEGSKA (reference sequence). The CDR3 DNA is TGCAGTGCTAGGGACAAGGAGCTAGCCAAAAACATTCAGTACTTC. This encodes CSARDKELAKNIQYF.

The rearrangement links TRBV6-1 to TRBJ2-6; possible D gene TRBD1, 5 bases. The CDR3 sequence is 16 residues long. V was cut by 5 bases and J by 3 bases, with 14 bases left in between. Germline V gene lookup returns CDR1 MNHNS and CDR2 SASEGT. The chain's CDR3 is CASSQTDRVGANVLTF. Here the CDR3 DNA reads TGTGCCAGCAGTCAGACAGACCGCGTTGGGGCCAACGTCCTGACTTTC.